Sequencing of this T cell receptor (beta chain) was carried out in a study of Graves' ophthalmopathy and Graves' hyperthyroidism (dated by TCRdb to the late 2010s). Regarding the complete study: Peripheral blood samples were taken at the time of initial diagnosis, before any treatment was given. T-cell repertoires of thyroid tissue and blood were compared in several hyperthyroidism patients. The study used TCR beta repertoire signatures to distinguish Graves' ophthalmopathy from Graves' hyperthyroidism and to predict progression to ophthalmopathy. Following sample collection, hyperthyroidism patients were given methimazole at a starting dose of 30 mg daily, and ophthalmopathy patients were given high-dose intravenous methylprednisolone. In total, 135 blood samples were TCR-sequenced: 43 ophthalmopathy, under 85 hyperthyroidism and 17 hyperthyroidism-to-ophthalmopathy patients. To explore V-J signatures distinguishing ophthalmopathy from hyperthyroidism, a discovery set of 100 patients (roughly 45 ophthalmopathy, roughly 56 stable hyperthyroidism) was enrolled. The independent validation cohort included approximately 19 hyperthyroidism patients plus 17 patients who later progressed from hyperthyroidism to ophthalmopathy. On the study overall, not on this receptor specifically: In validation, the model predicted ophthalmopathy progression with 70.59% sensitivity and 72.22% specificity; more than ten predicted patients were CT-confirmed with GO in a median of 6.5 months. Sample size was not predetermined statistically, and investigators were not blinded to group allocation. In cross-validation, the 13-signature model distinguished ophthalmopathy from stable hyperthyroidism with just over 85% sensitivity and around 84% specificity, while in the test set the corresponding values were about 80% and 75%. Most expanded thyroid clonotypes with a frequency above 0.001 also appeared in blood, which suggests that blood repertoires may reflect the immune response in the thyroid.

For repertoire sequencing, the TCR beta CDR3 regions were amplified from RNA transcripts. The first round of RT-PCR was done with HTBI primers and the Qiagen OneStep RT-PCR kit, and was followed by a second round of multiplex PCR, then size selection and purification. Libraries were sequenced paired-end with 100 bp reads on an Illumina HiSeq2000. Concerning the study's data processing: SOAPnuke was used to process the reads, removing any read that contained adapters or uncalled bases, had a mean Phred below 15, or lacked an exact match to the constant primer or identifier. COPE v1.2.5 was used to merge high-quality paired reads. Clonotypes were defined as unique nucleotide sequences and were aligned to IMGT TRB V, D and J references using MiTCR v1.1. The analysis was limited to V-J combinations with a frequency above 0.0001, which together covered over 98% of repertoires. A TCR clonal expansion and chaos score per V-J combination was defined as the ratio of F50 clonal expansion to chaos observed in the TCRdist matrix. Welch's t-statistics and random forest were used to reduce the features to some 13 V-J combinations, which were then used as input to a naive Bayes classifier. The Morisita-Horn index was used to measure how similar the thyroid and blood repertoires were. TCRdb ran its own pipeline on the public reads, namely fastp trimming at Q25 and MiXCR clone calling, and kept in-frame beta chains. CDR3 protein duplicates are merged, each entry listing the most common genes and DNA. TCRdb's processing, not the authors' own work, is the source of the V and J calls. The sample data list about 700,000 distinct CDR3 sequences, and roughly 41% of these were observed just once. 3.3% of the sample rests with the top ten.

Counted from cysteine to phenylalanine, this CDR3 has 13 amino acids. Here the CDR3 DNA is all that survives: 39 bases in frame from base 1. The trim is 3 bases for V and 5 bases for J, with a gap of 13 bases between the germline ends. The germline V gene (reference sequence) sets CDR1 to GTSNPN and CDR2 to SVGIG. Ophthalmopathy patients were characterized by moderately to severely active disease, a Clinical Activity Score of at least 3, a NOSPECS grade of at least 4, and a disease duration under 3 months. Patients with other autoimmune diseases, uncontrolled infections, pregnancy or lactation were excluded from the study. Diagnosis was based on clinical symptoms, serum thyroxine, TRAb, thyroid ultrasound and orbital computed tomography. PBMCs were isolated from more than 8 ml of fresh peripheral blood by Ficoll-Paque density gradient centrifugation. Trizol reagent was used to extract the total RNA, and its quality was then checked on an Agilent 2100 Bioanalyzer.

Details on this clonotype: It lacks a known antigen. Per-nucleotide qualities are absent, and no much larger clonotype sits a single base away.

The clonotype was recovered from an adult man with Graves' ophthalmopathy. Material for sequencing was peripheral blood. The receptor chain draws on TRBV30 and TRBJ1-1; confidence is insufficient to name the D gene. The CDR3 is CAWRQVRATEAFF. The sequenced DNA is TGTGCCTGGAGACAAGTGCGGGCGACTGAAGCTTTCTTT.